This passage covers 25 T cell receptor beta chains from one sample sequenced in a study of shared clonotypes between healthy human individuals. Clones were sequenced by immunoSEQ multiplex PCR, and TCRdb holds only the in-frame ones, with some missing. The sample records about 680,000 clones, about two thirds being singletons. Sequenced input: memory CD4+ T cells sorted from blood. Subset given: CD45RA-negative fraction. Source of these receptors: a woman aged 25 to 39 in good health.

This clone is a singleton in its sample. The chain joins TRBV5-1 to TRBJ2-2; 7 nucleotides align to TRBD2. With 2 bases clipped from V and 4 bases from J, the junction kept 5 bases outside the gene matches. Germline CDR1 and CDR2: SGHRS and YFSETQ. The length of the CDR3 is 15 residues. The CDR3 loop is CASSLAGPVTGELFF. CDR3 DNA: TGCGCCAGCAGCTTAGCGGGACCGGTCACCGGGGAGCTGTTTTTT. Filled out from reference TRBV5-1 and TRBJ2-2, the complete variable domain reads KAGVTQTPRYLIKTRGQQVTLSCSPISGHRSVSWYQQTPGQGLQFLFEYFSETQRNKGNFPGRFSGRQFSNSRSEMNVSTLELGDSALYLCASSLAGPVTGELFFGEGSRLTVL.

The chain joins TRBV30 to TRBJ1-4; perhaps TRBD1 as D (6 bases). This CDR3 has 15 amino acids. V lost 3 bases and J lost 7, with 18 bases in between. Germline CDR1 reads GTSNPN; CDR2 reads SVGIG (reference sequence). This chain's CDR3 is CAWSDNTGSGEKLFF. The CDR3 bases are TGTGCCTGGAGCGATAATACAGGGAGCGGTGAAAAACTGTTTTTT.

V gene TRBV7-8 combines with J gene TRBJ2-5; D may be TRBD1 or TRBD2 (6 bases each). This CDR3 region has 16 residues. The germline CDR1 and CDR2 sequences are SGHVS and FQNEAQ. Trimming shortened V by 5 bases and J by 2 bases, and 18 bases separated the two germline ends. The CDR3 coding sequence is TGTGCCAGCAGCCATAACCGAGGGGGGACACAAGAGACCCAGTACTTC. Its translation: CASSHNRGGTQETQYF.

This chain uses TRBV6-5 with TRBJ2-5; D uncertain. CDR3 size: 13 residues. CDR1 and CDR2 (germline): MNHEY, SVGAGI. V lost 5 bases and J lost 0, with 7 bases in between. CDR3: CASSREYQETQYF. In DNA, the CDR3 is TGTGCCAGCAGTAGAGAGTACCAAGAGACCCAGTACTTC.

V is TRBV12-2 and J is TRBJ2-7; the tabulated D call, TRBD2, remains unverified against the DNA. TRBV12-2 has pseudogene status. The CDR3 consists of 14 residues. The CDR3 reads CASRPLAGGYEQYF. CDR3 nucleotide sequence: TGTGCAAGTCGCCCACTAGCGGGAGGCTACGAGCAGTACTTC.

V usage is TRBV6-1 and J usage is TRBJ2-2; 7 bases map to TRBD2. There are 15 residues in the CDR3. After removal of 7 bases from V and 2 bases from J, the junction contained 7 bases not matched to a gene. The germline CDR1 and CDR2 sequences are MNHNS and SASEGT. The CDR3 coding sequence is TGTGCCAGCATGAGGTCTAGCGGAAACACCGGGGAGCTGTTTTTT. Encoded protein: CASMRSSGNTGELFF.

Concerning this clone: This specimen includes other DNA sequences encoding the same CDR3. The gene calls are TRBV28 and TRBJ1-1, with a tentative D call TRBD1 (6 bases). This CDR3 has 13 residues. V lost 4 bases to trimming and J lost 2 bases, with 8 bases between them. Germline V CDR1 and CDR2: MDHEN, SYDVKM. DNA for the CDR3: TGTGCCAGCAGTTCGGGACAAAACACTGAAGCTTTCTTT. It translates to CASSSGQNTEAFF.

This clone showed up just a few times. The rearrangement uses TRBV18 and TRBJ2-1; 7 nucleotides agree with TRBD2. The CDR3 consists of 15 residues. The V segment lost 4 bases and the J segment 5 bases; nucleotides outside the gene matches: 8. Germline-derived CDR1 and CDR2 are KGHSH and LQKENI. The CDR3 protein is CASSQSAGADNEQFF. CDR3 nucleotides: TGTGCCAGCTCACAATCGGCGGGAGCTGACAATGAGCAGTTCTTC.

This clone appeared once. This chain links TRBV2 with TRBJ2-2; 9 bases line up with TRBD1. The germline CDR1 and CDR2 sequences are SNHLY and FYNNEI. V was clipped by 8 bases and J by 4 bases; unmatched bases: 5. CDR3 length equals 14 residues. CDR3: CASSGQGSTGELFF. DNA of the CDR3: TGTGCCAGCTCGGGACAGGGATCCACCGGGGAGCTGTTTTTT. The complete variable domain, with remaining parts taken from reference TRBV2 and TRBJ2-2, reads EPEVTQTPSHQVTQMGQEVILRCVPISNHLYFYWYRQILGQKVEFLVSFYNNEISEKSEIFDDQFSVERPDGSNFTLKIRSTKLEDSAMYFCASSGQGSTGELFFGEGSRLTVL.

This CDR3 is CASSQETGSDKTEAFF. The CDR3 nucleotides are TGTGCCAGCAGCCAAGAAACAGGGTCAGATAAGACTGAAGCTTTCTTT. The chain recombines TRBV11-3 with TRBJ1-1, with a weak D call TRBD1 (6 bases). The V gene's germline CDR1 is SGHNT and CDR2 YENEEA. Trimming took 5 bases from V and 5 from J, leaving 21 bases between them. The length of the CDR3 is 16 residues.

As to this clone: Other DNA sequences of this sample code for an identical CDR3. The gene calls are TRBV19 and TRBJ1-1; TRBD1 agrees at 8 bases. V lost 6 bases and J lost 1; bases outside the gene matches: 1. CDR3 length equals 13 residues. Germline loops: CDR1 LNHDA, CDR2 SQIVND (reference sequence). The DNA for the CDR3 is TGTGCCAGTAGGGGACAGGAGAACACTGAAGCTTTCTTT. Its translation: CASRGQENTEAFF.

This chain joins TRBV5-1 and TRBJ1-1; tentative D call: TRBD1 (5 bases). The CDR3 sequence is 19 residues long. V lost 3 bases to trimming and J lost 1 base, with 25 bases between them. Looked up from germline, CDR1 is SGHRS and CDR2 is YFSETQ. The CDR3 bases are TGCGCCAGCAGCTACGAATGGGACCCCAGGTCGTATGCGAACACTGAAGCTTTCTTT. It codes for CASSYEWDPRSYANTEAFF.

The chain carries TRBV4-1 and TRBJ2-1, with TRBD2 matching 10 bases. Germline CDR1 reads MGHRA; CDR2 reads YSYEKL. This CDR3 is built from 16 residues. V lost 1 base, J lost 8 bases, and 8 bases stayed unmatched. CDR3 DNA: TGCGCCAGCAGCCAAGGTTTCCTAGCGGGAGTACATGAGCAGTTCTTC. Its translation: CASSQGFLAGVHEQFF.

This clone was found a few times. The chain links TRBV28 to TRBJ1-1; the match to TRBD1 covers 9 bases. The germline V gene encodes CDR1 MDHEN and CDR2 SYDVKM. J was trimmed by 1 base and V by 4 bases; bases with no gene match: 4. The CDR3 runs 15 residues. The CDR3 region has the DNA TGTGCCAGCAGTTCCACAGGGGGCGAGAACACTGAAGCTTTCTTT. Residues: CASSSTGGENTEAFF. Supplemented by reference TRBV28 and TRBJ1-1, the full variable domain reads DVKVTQSSRYLVKRTGEKVFLECVQDMDHENMFWYRQDPGLGLRLIYFSYDVKMKEKGDIPEGYSVSREKKERFSLILESASTNQTSMYLCASSSTGGENTEAFFGQGTRLTVV.

This clone turned up a few times. This rearrangement joins TRBV5-4 to TRBJ1-1, with 7 bases that match TRBD1. Looked up from germline, CDR1 is SGHNT and CDR2 is YYREEE (reference sequence). The CDR3 is 14 amino acids. V lost 4 bases to trimming and J lost 4 bases; unmatched junction nucleotides: 7. In DNA, the CDR3 is TGTGCCAGCAGCCTACAGGGGCCAGTCACTGAAGCTTTCTTT. Its translation: CASSLQGPVTEAFF.

CDR3 protein: CASSDQKFAFSSARTYEQYF. The CDR3 DNA follows: TGCGCCAGCAGTGATCAAAAGTTTGCCTTCTCGAGTGCGCGTACCTACGAGCAGTACTTC. The chain couples TRBV10-2 to TRBJ2-7; D gene uncertain. The CDR3 loop spans 20 amino acids. Per the germline V gene, CDR1 is WSHSY and CDR2 is SAAADI. The V gene lost 3 bases and the J gene lost 2 bases, with 29 bases spanning the gap.

The chain links TRBV27 to TRBJ1-1, with a weak D call TRBD1 (6 bases). Germline V gene data show CDR1 as MNHEY and CDR2 as SMNVEV (reference sequence). The V gene lost 5 bases and the J gene lost 4 bases, with 17 bases spanning the gap. The length of the CDR3 is 15 residues. The CDR3 nucleotides read TGTGCCAGCAGTCTAACCTATACAGGGTTCACTGAAGCTTTCTTT. Its protein product is CASSLTYTGFTEAFF.

This clone was detected ten times or more. The J gene is TRBJ1-5, the V gene TRBV7-2; the D is unclear. Trimming took 1 base from V and 7 from J, leaving 5 bases between them. Looked up from germline, CDR1 is SGHTA and CDR2 is FQGNSA. CDR3 size: 12 residues. CDR3 nucleotide sequence: TGTGCCAGCAGCTTAGGTGGCCAGCCCCAGCATTTT. Its protein product is CASSLGGQPQHF. Together with reference TRBV7-2 and TRBJ1-5, the CDR3 gives the full variable domain: GAGVSQSPSNKVTEKGKDVELRCDPISGHTALYWYRQSLGQGLEFLIYFQGNSAPDKSGLPSDRFSAERTGGSVSTLTIQRTQQEDSAVYLCASSLGGQPQHFGDGTRLSIL.

V gene TRBV2 combines with J gene TRBJ2-2; the D gene is possibly TRBD1 (6 bases). The V and J ends lost 8 bases and 3 bases respectively, with 13 bases between them. This CDR3 contains 14 residues. CDR1 and CDR2 (germline): SNHLY, FYNNEI. CDR3 nucleotides: TGTGCCAGCGGAGCCCGGACAGACACCGGGGAGCTGTTTTTT. Its translation: CASGARTDTGELFF.

The CDR3 region has the DNA TGTGCCAGCTGTGAATCCGGGACAGAGCTCTATGGCTACACCTTC. This translates into CASCESGTELYGYTF. The chain joins TRBV28 to TRBJ1-2; 7 bases agree with TRBD1. CDR3 length: 15 residues. V shed 8 bases and J 4 bases; nucleotides not matched to a gene: 13. Germline V lookup: CDR1 MDHEN, CDR2 SYDVKM.

The rearrangement links TRBV7-3 to TRBJ1-2; D remains unclear. Trimming removed 5 bases at V and 4 bases at J, with 17 bases between. Germline V gene lookup returns CDR1 SGHTA and CDR2 FQGTGA. The CDR3 sequence is 15 residues long. The CDR3 coding sequence is TGTGCCAGCAGCCCCTACCAGATTGATTCCTATGGCTACACCTTC. This codes for CASSPYQIDSYGYTF.

The chain joins TRBV5-1 to TRBJ2-7; possible D gene TRBD2, 6 bases. The CDR3 loop spans 17 amino acids. The germline V and J ends were trimmed by 1 base and 0 bases, with 17 bases remaining between them. Germline assignment: CDR1 SGHRS and CDR2 YFSETQ. CDR3 in amino acids: CASSLRSGPTFSYEQYF. As DNA, the CDR3 is TGCGCCAGCAGCTTGAGGAGCGGGCCAACCTTCTCCTACGAGCAGTACTTC. The whole variable domain, filled in from reference TRBV5-1 and TRBJ2-7, reads KAGVTQTPRYLIKTRGQQVTLSCSPISGHRSVSWYQQTPGQGLQFLFEYFSETQRNKGNFPGRFSGRQFSNSRSEMNVSTLELGDSALYLCASSLRSGPTFSYEQYFGPGTRLTVT.

This chain uses TRBV6-1 with TRBJ1-5, with TRBD1 matching over 7 bases. This CDR3 has 14 amino acids. Trimming took 4 bases from V and 7 from J; bases not matched to a gene: 7. Germline assignment: CDR1 MNHNS and CDR2 SASEGT. The CDR3 bases are TGTGCCAGCAGTGTTAGGACAGGAGGGCAGCCCCAGCATTTT. This gives the protein CASSVRTGGQPQHF.

The CDR3 DNA is TGTGCCAGCAGCTATCCAGGGGGCCTCCAAGAGACCCAGTACTTC. This sequence encodes CASSYPGGLQETQYF. The chain carries TRBV11-2 and TRBJ2-5; 8 bases align to TRBD1. The ends lost 4 bases at V and 1 base at J; junction bases unmatched: 5. This CDR3 is 15 amino acids long. CDR1 SGHAT and CDR2 FQNNGV come from the germline V gene.

J is TRBJ1-1 and V is TRBV10-3, with D perhaps TRBD1 (6 bases). V was clipped by 10 bases and J by 4 bases, with 16 bases between them. Germline V gene data show CDR1 as ENHRY and CDR2 as SYGVKD. CDR3 length equals 13 residues. CDR3 sequence (DNA): TGTGCCAGCGGGGTGGGGGGCTTCACTGAAGCTTTCTTT. Translating it yields CASGVGGFTEAFF.